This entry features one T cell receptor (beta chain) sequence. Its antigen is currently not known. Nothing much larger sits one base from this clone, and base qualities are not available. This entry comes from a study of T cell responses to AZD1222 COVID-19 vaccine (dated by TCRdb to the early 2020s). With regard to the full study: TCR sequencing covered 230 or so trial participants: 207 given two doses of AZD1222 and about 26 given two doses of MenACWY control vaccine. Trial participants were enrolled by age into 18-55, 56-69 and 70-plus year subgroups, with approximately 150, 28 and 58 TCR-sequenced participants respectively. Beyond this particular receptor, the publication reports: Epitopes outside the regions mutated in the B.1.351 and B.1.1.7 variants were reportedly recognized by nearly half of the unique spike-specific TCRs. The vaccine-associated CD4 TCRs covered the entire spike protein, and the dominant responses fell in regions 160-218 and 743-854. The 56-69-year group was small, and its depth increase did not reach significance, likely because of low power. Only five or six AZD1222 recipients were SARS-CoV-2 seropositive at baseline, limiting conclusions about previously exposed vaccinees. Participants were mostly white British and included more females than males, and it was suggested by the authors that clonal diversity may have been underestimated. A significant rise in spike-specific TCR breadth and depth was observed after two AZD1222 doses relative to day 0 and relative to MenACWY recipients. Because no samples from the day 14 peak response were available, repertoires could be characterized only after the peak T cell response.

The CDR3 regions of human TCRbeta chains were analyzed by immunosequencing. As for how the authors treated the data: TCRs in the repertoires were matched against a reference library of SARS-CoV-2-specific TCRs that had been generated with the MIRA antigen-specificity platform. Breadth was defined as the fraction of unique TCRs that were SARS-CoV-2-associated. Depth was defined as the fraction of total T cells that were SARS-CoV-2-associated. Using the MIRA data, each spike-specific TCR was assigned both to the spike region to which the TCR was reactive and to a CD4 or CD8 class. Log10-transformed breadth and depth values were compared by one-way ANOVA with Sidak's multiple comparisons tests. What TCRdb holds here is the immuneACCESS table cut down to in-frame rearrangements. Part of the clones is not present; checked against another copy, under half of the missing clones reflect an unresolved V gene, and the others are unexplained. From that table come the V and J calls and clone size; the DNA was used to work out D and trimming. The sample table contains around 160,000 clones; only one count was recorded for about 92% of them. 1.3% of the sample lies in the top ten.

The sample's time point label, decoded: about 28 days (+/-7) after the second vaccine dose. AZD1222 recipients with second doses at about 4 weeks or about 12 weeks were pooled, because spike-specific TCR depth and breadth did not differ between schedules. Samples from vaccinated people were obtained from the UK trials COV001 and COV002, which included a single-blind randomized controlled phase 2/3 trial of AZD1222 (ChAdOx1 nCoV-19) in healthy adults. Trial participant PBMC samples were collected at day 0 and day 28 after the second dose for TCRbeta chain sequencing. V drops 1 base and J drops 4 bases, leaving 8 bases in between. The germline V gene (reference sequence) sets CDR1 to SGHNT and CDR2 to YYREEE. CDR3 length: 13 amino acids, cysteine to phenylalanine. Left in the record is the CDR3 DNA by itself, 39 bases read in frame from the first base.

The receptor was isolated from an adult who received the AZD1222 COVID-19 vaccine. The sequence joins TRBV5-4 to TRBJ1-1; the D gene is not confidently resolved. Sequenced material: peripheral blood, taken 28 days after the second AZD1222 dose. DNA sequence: TGTGCCAGCAGCTTGAGGGCATTCACTGAAGCTTTCTTT. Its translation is CASSLRAFTEAFF. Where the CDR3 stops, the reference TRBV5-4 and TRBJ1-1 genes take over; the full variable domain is ETGVTQSPTHLIKTRGQQVTLRCSSQSGHNTVSWYQQALGQGPQFIFQYYREEENGRGNFPPRFSGLQFPNYSSELNVNALELDDSALYLCASSLRAFTEAFFGQGTRLTVV.